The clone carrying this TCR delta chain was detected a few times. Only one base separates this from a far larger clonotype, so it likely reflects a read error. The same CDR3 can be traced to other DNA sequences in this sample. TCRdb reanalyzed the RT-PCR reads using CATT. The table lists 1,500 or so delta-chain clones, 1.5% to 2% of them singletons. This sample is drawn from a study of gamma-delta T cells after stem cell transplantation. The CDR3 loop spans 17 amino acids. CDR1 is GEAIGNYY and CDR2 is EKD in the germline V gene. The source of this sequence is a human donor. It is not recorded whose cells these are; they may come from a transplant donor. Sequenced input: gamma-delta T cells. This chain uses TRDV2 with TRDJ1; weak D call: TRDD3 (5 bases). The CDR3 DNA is TGTGCCTGTGACACCGCCTGGGCCCGACGGACCACCGATAAGCTCATCTTT. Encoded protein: CACDTAWARRTTDKLIF.